This TCR beta chain came from a study of Graves' ophthalmopathy and Graves' hyperthyroidism. Overall study context: Cases classed as stable hyperthyroidism had no ophthalmopathy within 18 months of follow-up.

Concerning this clonotype: No antigen is known for it.

General study results and limits: Between ophthalmopathy and stable hyperthyroidism, a 13-signature model drew a separation with nearly 90% sensitivity and about 81% specificity. In predicting ophthalmopathy progression, the model reached about 71% sensitivity and 72% to 85% specificity.

The authors amplified TCR beta CDR3 regions from RNA transcripts. First-round RT-PCR employed HTBI primers, with a second-round multiplex PCR after it. MiXCR, run by TCRdb on the multiplex PCR reads, gives a single entry per CDR3 protein. Here the sample spans 1 million to 1.3 million distinct CDR3 sequences, about two fifths being singletons. Germline V lookup: CDR1 SGDLS, CDR2 YYNGEE. V lost 4 bases, J lost 5 bases, and 8 bases stayed unmatched. The CDR3 has 16 residues. Source material: peripheral blood or thyroid tissue (not recorded which). This receptor was identified in an adult man with Graves' hyperthyroidism. This chain connects TRBV9 to TRBJ2-7; 14 bases are a match to TRBD2. The CDR3 sequence is CASSSRTSGRLDEQYF. CDR3 DNA sequence: TGTGCCAGCAGCTCGAGGACTAGCGGGAGGTTAGACGAGCAGTACTTC.